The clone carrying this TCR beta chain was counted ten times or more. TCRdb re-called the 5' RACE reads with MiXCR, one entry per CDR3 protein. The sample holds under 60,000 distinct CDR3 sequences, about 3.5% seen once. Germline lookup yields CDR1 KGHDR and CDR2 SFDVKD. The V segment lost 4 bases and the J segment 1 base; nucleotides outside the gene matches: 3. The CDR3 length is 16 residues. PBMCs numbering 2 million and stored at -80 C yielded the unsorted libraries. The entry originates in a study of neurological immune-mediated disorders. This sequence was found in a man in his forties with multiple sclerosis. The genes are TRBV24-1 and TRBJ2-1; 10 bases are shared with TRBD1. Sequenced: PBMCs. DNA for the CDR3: TGTGCCACCAGTGACCGGGACAGGGGATCCTACAATGAGCAGTTCTTC. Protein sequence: CATSDRDRGSYNEQFF.